The source of this T cell receptor (beta chain) is a study of OX40 agonist ivuxolimab in advanced cancers. Study-level background: Enrolled patients in dose escalation had cancers that were hepatocellular carcinoma, melanoma, renal cell or head and neck cancer. The mean age was approximately 60 years, ranging from about 20 to 85, with about 87% of participants male. Enrollees could have had prior anti-PD-1, anti-PD-L1 or anti-CTLA-4 therapy, which around 43% had received.

The data were produced by immunoSEQ multiplex PCR, yet TCRdb's version contains in-frame clones alone and is incomplete. The table has tens of thousands of clones, over 75% seen once. Trimming stripped 3 bases from V and 10 bases from J, with 16 bases between. Germline CDR1 reads SGDLS; CDR2 reads YYNGEE. The CDR3 extends over 14 amino acids. Anyone with autoimmune disease history or systemic immunosuppression was excluded. The rearrangement joins TRBV9 to TRBJ1-4; possibly TRBD1 for D (5 bases). The TCR was taken from an adult with an advanced solid tumor such as melanoma, head and neck, liver or kidney cancer. The sequenced sample was CD4+ or CD8+ T cells sorted from blood, obtained in a trial of the OX40 agonist ivuxolimab. This CDR3 reads CASSAGGSRGKLFF. The CDR3 coding sequence is TGTGCCAGCAGCGCCGGGGGTTCTCGGGGAAAACTGTTTTTT.